The rows below give T cell receptor beta chains drawn from one sample of a study of cytomegalovirus exposure and HLA in healthy donors. Assay used: immunoSEQ multiplex PCR; TCRdb lists only in-frame clones, some missing. Of 150,000 or so clones detected, about 89% appear once; the ten largest clones hold about 3.5%. Specimen: PBMCs. These receptors were collected from a woman under 30 in good health and CMV-seropositive. CDR3s leave out the opening cysteine and the closing phenylalanine or tryptophan. The order of the fields is clone size, V gene, J gene, CDR3 protein. Rows give clone size only sometimes, using once, few, many, or a class for an expanded clone.

clone_size: NA; v_call: TRBV2; j_call: TRBJ2-1; cdr3_aa: ASSRTSYEQF
clone_size: NA; v_call: TRBV9; j_call: TRBJ2-7; cdr3_aa: ASSVGWSGSYEQY
clone_size: NA; v_call: TRBV13; j_call: TRBJ2-1; cdr3_aa: ASSSGRAFSEQF
clone_size: once; v_call: TRBV6-5; j_call: TRBJ2-2; cdr3_aa: ASRQDSTGELF
clone_size: once; v_call: TRBV4-1; j_call: TRBJ2-5; cdr3_aa: ASSPHLFGLARETQY
clone_size: NA; v_call: TRBV10-2; j_call: TRBJ2-7; cdr3_aa: ASSESQVKY
clone_size: NA; v_call: TRBV2; j_call: TRBJ2-7; cdr3_aa: ASRDRIYEQY
clone_size: NA; v_call: TRBV19; j_call: TRBJ2-3; cdr3_aa: ASSVGYSTDTQY
clone_size: NA; v_call: TRBV30; j_call: TRBJ2-3; cdr3_aa: AWSRLAGTTDTQY
clone_size: NA; v_call: TRBV10-2; j_call: TRBJ1-5; cdr3_aa: ASMGLGPQH
clone_size: few; v_call: TRBV9; j_call: TRBJ1-3; cdr3_aa: ASSVGGTSDTIY
clone_size: NA; v_call: TRBV11-3; j_call: TRBJ2-5; cdr3_aa: ASSQRMTGTGKETQY
clone_size: NA; v_call: TRBV6-6; j_call: TRBJ2-7; cdr3_aa: ASSYSLAGTYEQY
clone_size: NA; v_call: TRBV2; j_call: TRBJ2-5; cdr3_aa: ASSALTSVQETQY
clone_size: NA; v_call: TRBV7-2; j_call: TRBJ2-7; cdr3_aa: ASSPQPRTDSQY
clone_size: once; v_call: TRBV5-1; j_call: TRBJ2-5; cdr3_aa: ASAGRGLKQETQY
clone_size: NA; v_call: TRBV27; j_call: TRBJ2-2; cdr3_aa: ASSVWQGDTGELF
clone_size: NA; v_call: TRBV15; j_call: TRBJ2-7; cdr3_aa: ATSRGHGTGHVFYEQY
clone_size: NA; v_call: TRBV9; j_call: TRBJ2-3; cdr3_aa: ASSVASWGLEASDTQY
clone_size: NA; v_call: TRBV2; j_call: TRBJ2-2; cdr3_aa: ASRTGTLNTGELF
clone_size: NA; v_call: TRBV7-2; j_call: TRBJ2-7; cdr3_aa: ASSSRTGYNEQY
clone_size: NA; v_call: TRBV5-1; j_call: TRBJ1-4; cdr3_aa: ASSFQDVNEKLF
clone_size: NA; v_call: TRBV7-8; j_call: TRBJ1-1; cdr3_aa: ASSLERRGRRTEAF
clone_size: once; v_call: TRBV10-3; j_call: TRBJ2-3; cdr3_aa: AISDPAGRSGFSDTQY
clone_size: NA; v_call: TRBV5-6; j_call: TRBJ1-5; cdr3_aa: ASSQGTARNGAQH
clone_size: NA; v_call: TRBV11-3; j_call: TRBJ2-1; cdr3_aa: ASSFYSGYNEQF
clone_size: NA; v_call: TRBV15; j_call: TRBJ1-5; cdr3_aa: ATSRDYEGGNQPQH
clone_size: NA; v_call: TRBV19; j_call: TRBJ2-4; cdr3_aa: ASSQLGLAKNIQY
clone_size: once; v_call: TRBV30; j_call: TRBJ2-7; cdr3_aa: AWSLSLVGGYEQY
clone_size: NA; v_call: TRBV7-2; j_call: TRBJ2-5; cdr3_aa: ASSSGQTRSETQY
clone_size: NA; v_call: TRBV27; j_call: TRBJ1-5; cdr3_aa: ASREGQGMWSNQPQH
clone_size: once; v_call: TRBV7-3; j_call: TRBJ2-3; cdr3_aa: ASSPLAGGSRDTQY
clone_size: NA; v_call: TRBV9; j_call: TRBJ2-5; cdr3_aa: ASSSGTSGSGQETQY
clone_size: NA; v_call: TRBV7-6; j_call: TRBJ2-5; cdr3_aa: ASRGTVDGKETQY
clone_size: NA; v_call: TRBV2; j_call: TRBJ2-2; cdr3_aa: ASTVTSTGELF
clone_size: NA; v_call: TRBV11-2; j_call: TRBJ2-2; cdr3_aa: ASRDRTLNTGELF
clone_size: NA; v_call: TRBV7-2; j_call: TRBJ2-3; cdr3_aa: ASSVTGGYADTQY
clone_size: NA; v_call: TRBV19; j_call: TRBJ2-1; cdr3_aa: ASSILRGNEQF
clone_size: NA; v_call: TRBV14; j_call: TRBJ2-7; cdr3_aa: ASSQGQGYEQY
clone_size: few; v_call: TRBV6-5; j_call: TRBJ1-5; cdr3_aa: ASQRRQGDQPQH
clone_size: NA; v_call: TRBV11-3; j_call: TRBJ2-5; cdr3_aa: ASSLRDFQETQY
clone_size: NA; v_call: TRBV14; j_call: TRBJ1-1; cdr3_aa: ASSPQNTEAF
clone_size: NA; v_call: TRBV7-2; j_call: TRBJ1-5; cdr3_aa: ASSLAQGGNQPQH
clone_size: NA; v_call: TRBV6-1; j_call: TRBJ2-7; cdr3_aa: ASSEAQGTSYEQY
clone_size: NA; v_call: TRBV28; j_call: TRBJ1-2; cdr3_aa: ASSLRTPTVT
clone_size: few; v_call: TRBV4-1; j_call: TRBJ1-2; cdr3_aa: ASSTGQVRHGYT
clone_size: NA; v_call: TRBV6-5; j_call: TRBJ1-4; cdr3_aa: ASSQLTGPLF
clone_size: NA; v_call: TRBV11-3; j_call: TRBJ2-7; cdr3_aa: ASSFDRGYEQY
clone_size: NA; v_call: TRBV6-1; j_call: TRBJ1-5; cdr3_aa: ASEGANQPQH
clone_size: NA; v_call: TRBV28; j_call: TRBJ2-5; cdr3_aa: ASSKIPGQGQETQY
clone_size: NA; v_call: TRBV5-1; j_call: TRBJ2-5; cdr3_aa: ASSRTGGPQETQY
clone_size: medium-sized; v_call: TRBV11-2; j_call: TRBJ2-3; cdr3_aa: ASLSSGTDTQY
clone_size: NA; v_call: TRBV16; j_call: TRBJ2-7; cdr3_aa: ASSPSGLDSYEQY